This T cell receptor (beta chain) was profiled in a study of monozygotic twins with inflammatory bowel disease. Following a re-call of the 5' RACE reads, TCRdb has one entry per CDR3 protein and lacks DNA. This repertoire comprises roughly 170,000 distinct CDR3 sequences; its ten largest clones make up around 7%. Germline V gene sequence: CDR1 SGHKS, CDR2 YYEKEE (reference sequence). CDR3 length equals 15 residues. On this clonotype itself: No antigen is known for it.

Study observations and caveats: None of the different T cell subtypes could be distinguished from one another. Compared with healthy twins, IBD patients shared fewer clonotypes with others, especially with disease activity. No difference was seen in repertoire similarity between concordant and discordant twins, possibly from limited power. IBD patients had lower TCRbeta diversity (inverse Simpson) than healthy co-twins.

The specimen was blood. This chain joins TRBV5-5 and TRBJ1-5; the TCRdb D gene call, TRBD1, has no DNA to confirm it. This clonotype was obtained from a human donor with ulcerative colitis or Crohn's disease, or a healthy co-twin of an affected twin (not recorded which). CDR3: CASSPGQGANQPQHF.